The rows below give T cell receptor beta chains drawn from one sample of a study of cytomegalovirus exposure and HLA in healthy donors. Here immunoSEQ multiplex PCR was the method, and the copy in TCRdb shows in-frame clones only, minus some. Seen here are under 200,000 clones, more than 65% observed once, and the top ten hold approximately 2%. The specimen sequenced was PBMCs. All receptors derive from a woman under 40 in good health and CMV-seronegative. CDR3s include the opening cysteine and the closing phenylalanine or tryptophan. Fields, in order: clone size, V gene, CDR3 length, J gene, D gene, CDR3 DNA, CDR3 protein. The D gene is left open where the match is weak. Clone size is shown for a subset of rows, as once, few, many or a class of expanded clone.

>few|TRBV27|16|TRBJ1-1|.
TGTGCCAGCAGCCTAAAAGCGGGGTATCGGGTCACTGAAGCTTTCTTT
CASSLKAGYRVTEAFF
>.|TRBV6-4|17|TRBJ2-3|TRBD1
TGTGCCAGCAGCCCATCGGGTCCGGGACAGGGGGCAGATACGCAGTATTTT
CASSPSGPGQGADTQYF
>.|TRBV19|15|TRBJ1-6|TRBD1
TGTGCCAGTAGTATTGAAGGACAGGGGAGTTCACCCCTCCACTTT
CASSIEGQGSSPLHF
>.|TRBV5-4|13|TRBJ1-1|.
TGTGCCAGCAGCTGGGGGGGTAACACTGAAGCTTTCTTT
CASSWGGNTEAFF
>.|TRBV4-2|18|TRBJ2-5|TRBD2
TGTGCCAGCAGCCAAGTTCGCAGGACTAGCGGGAGTCCGGAGACCCAGTACTTC
CASSQVRRTSGSPETQYF
>.|TRBV5-1|15|TRBJ1-4|.
TGCGCCAGCAGCTTGGGGTGGGGGGAGAATGAAAAACTGTTTTTT
CASSLGWGENEKLFF
>.|TRBV29-1|15|TRBJ2-5|TRBD2
TGCAGCGTTCCCCTTTTGGGGGGGGTAGAAGAGACCCAGTACTTC
CSVPLLGGVEETQYF
>.|TRBV21-1|19|TRBJ2-1|.
TGTGCCAGCAGCAAAGCTTACTATAACAGGGGGCCCTCCTACAATGAGCAGTTCTTC
CASSKAYYNRGPSYNEQFF
>.|TRBV9|19|TRBJ2-6|TRBD2
TGTGCCAGCAGCGTAGCGCCGGGGGGGGCCATCTCTGGGGCCAACGTCCTGACTTTC
CASSVAPGGAISGANVLTF
>few|TRBV5-4|12|TRBJ1-2|.
TGTGCCAGCAGCGCGACTAACTATGGCTACACCTTC
CASSATNYGYTF
>.|TRBV7-8|13|TRBJ2-7|.
TGTGCCAGCAGCTTAGATGTCAAGGCTGAGGAGTACTTC
CASSLDVKAEEYF
>.|TRBV10-2|13|TRBJ1-1|.
TGCGCCAGCAGTGTACCCCGGGGCACTGAAGCTTTCTTT
CASSVPRGTEAFF
>.|TRBV29-1|12|TRBJ1-2|.
TGCAGCGTCCTCAGACAGGTCTATGGCTACACCTTC
CSVLRQVYGYTF
>.|TRBV6-4|13|TRBJ2-7|TRBD1
TGTGCCAGCAGTGTTGACAGGGAAGGCGAGCAGTACTTC
CASSVDREGEQYF
>.|TRBV6-4|15|TRBJ2-3|TRBD1
TGTGCCAGCAGTGACTCACAGGGGGGCACAGATACGCAGTATTTT
CASSDSQGGTDTQYF
>.|TRBV5-1|16|TRBJ1-1|.
TGCGCCAGCAGCTTGGGAATGGGCCTCTGGGACACTGAAGCTTTCTTT
CASSLGMGLWDTEAFF
>.|TRBV7-9|14|TRBJ1-6|.
TGTGCCAGCAGCTTAGGCAGGAATAATTCACCCCTCCACTTT
CASSLGRNNSPLHF
>.|TRBV18|13|TRBJ2-7|TRBD1
TGTGCCAGCTCACAGGACAGGTACTACGAGCAGTACTTC
CASSQDRYYEQYF
>.|TRBV5-1|15|TRBJ2-7|TRBD1
TGCGCCAGCAGCCACTACCGGGACAGATCCTACGAGCAGTACTTC
CASSHYRDRSYEQYF
>.|TRBV6-1|14|TRBJ1-5|.
TGTGCCAGCAACAGAGACAATAGCAATCAGCCCCAGCATTTT
CASNRDNSNQPQHF
>.|TRBV30|14|TRBJ2-7|TRBD2
TGTGCCCAAGAGCCGGGACTAGGATCATTGGAGCAGTACTTC
CAQEPGLGSLEQYF
>.|TRBV9|16|TRBJ2-2|TRBD2
TGTGCCAGCAGCCCCGCGGGGGGATATGGCACCGGGGAGCTGTTTTTT
CASSPAGGYGTGELFF
>.|TRBV5-1|15|TRBJ1-1|.
TGCGCCAGCAGCCATGGGGGCGGGAGGGACACTGAAGCTTTCTTT
CASSHGGGRDTEAFF
>.|TRBV9|14|TRBJ1-4|.
TGTGCCAGTACCCCGGGGGTAACTAATGAAAAACTGTTTTTT
CASTPGVTNEKLFF
>.|TRBV7-2|15|TRBJ1-3|.
TGTGCCAGCGCAGAGGGCCCTGGCTCTGGAAACACCATATATTTT
CASAEGPGSGNTIYF
>.|TRBV6-6|16|TRBJ2-1|TRBD2
TGTGCCAGCAGTCGGTCACTAGCGGGGGTCACCAATGAGCAGTTCTTC
CASSRSLAGVTNEQFF
>few|TRBV5-6|14|TRBJ2-5|.
TGTGCCAGCAGCCCAGGGGCTTTGCTAGAGACCCAGTACTTC
CASSPGALLETQYF
>.|TRBV11-3|15|TRBJ2-7|TRBD2
TGTGCCAGCAGCTTAGGGGTTAGCGGGAGCCACGAGCAGTACTTC
CASSLGVSGSHEQYF
>once|TRBV29-1|20|TRBJ2-1|TRBD2
TGCAGCGTTGACCCGACCCGGCTAGCGGGGGGCCTGAGCTCCTACAATGAGCAGTTCTTC
CSVDPTRLAGGLSSYNEQFF
>.|TRBV4-1|16|TRBJ1-2|TRBD1
TGCGCCAGCAGCCAGGGACAGGGGGCTCCCCCCTATGGCTACACCTTC
CASSQGQGAPPYGYTF
>.|TRBV7-9|14|TRBJ1-5|.
TGTGCCAGCAGAGGTGCGGATCCCAATCAGCCCCAGCATTTT
CASRGADPNQPQHF
>.|TRBV2|16|TRBJ2-7|.
TGTGCCAGCAGTGTCTCGCGAGCTACGAGCTCCTACGAGCAGTACTTC
CASSVSRATSSYEQYF
>.|TRBV4-2|17|TRBJ2-1|TRBD2
TGTGCCAGCAGCCAAGATCGCCGGATAGCGGGGGGGAATGAGCAGTTCTTC
CASSQDRRIAGGNEQFF
>.|TRBV29-1|11|TRBJ1-1|.
TGCAGCTCCCAAGCTGACACTGAAGCTTTCTTT
CSSQADTEAFF
>few|TRBV2|14|TRBJ1-4|.
TGTGCCAGCGGCGACCGGGACTTTAATGAAAAACTGTTTTTT
CASGDRDFNEKLFF
>once|TRBV7-8|13|TRBJ2-1|.
TGTGCCAGCAGCCAAGTAATAGACAATGAGCAGTTCTTC
CASSQVIDNEQFF
>.|TRBV10-3|17|TRBJ1-1|.
TGTGCCATCAGTGAGTCCGGGACACCTAAGGGCCAGACTGAAGCTTTCTTT
CAISESGTPKGQTEAFF
>once|TRBV25-1|12|TRBJ1-2|.
TGTGCCAGCAGTGTTGGGTCAGGGGGCTACACCTTC
CASSVGSGGYTF
>few|TRBV29-1|14|TRBJ1-1|.
TGCAGCGTTGCCCCGCGACAGGCGAACACTGAAGCTTTCTTT
CSVAPRQANTEAFF
>.|TRBV19|13|TRBJ2-7|.
TGTGCCAGTAGTAGGCTGACAGGCTACGAGCAGTACTTC
CASSRLTGYEQYF
>.|TRBV30|11|TRBJ2-7|.
TGTGCCTGGAGTACGGAGTACGAGCAGTACTTC
CAWSTEYEQYF
>.|TRBV7-3|13|TRBJ1-2|.
TGTGCCAGCAGCTCAGGGACATGGGACGGCTACACCTTC
CASSSGTWDGYTF
>.|TRBV11-3|13|TRBJ2-1|.
TGTGCCAGCAGCCCCCGCCTCGGAGGTGAGCAGTTCTTC
CASSPRLGGEQFF
>.|TRBV4-1|22|TRBJ1-1|TRBD1
TGCGCCAGCAGCCAAGAAAGCCGCCTCGGAAAGCCCGGGACAGTCATGAACACTGAAGCTTTCTTT
CASSQESRLGKPGTVMNTEAFF
>few|TRBV5-6|11|TRBJ2-5|.
TGTGCCAGCAGCTTCAAAAAGACCCAGTACTTC
CASSFKKTQYF
>.|TRBV4-2|15|TRBJ2-2|TRBD2
TGTGCCAGCAGCCGGAGCGGGAGAGACACCGGGGAGCTGTTTTTT
CASSRSGRDTGELFF
>.|TRBV20-1|11|TRBJ1-3|.
TGCAGTGCCGCCACAGGAAACACCATATATTTT
CSAATGNTIYF
>.|TRBV11-2|12|TRBJ2-5|.
TGTGCCAGCAGCTTATATGAAGAGACCCAGTACTTC
CASSLYEETQYF
>.|TRBV6-5|15|TRBJ2-5|TRBD2
TGTGCCAGCAGCCGACTAGCGGGAGAGGGAGAGACCCAGTACTTC
CASSRLAGEGETQYF
>.|TRBV6-1|14|TRBJ2-7|TRBD2
TGTGCCAGCAGGGTAGCGGGGGGGACCTACGAGCAGTACTTC
CASRVAGGTYEQYF
>.|TRBV5-1|15|TRBJ2-2|.
TGCGCCAGCCAGTTGGTGGGCGAGTACACCGGGGAGCTGTTTTTT
CASQLVGEYTGELFF
>.|TRBV29-1|12|TRBJ1-1|TRBD1
TGCAGCGTGGACGGACAGGGGGGTGAAGCTTTCTTT
CSVDGQGGEAFF
>.|TRBV10-3|16|TRBJ2-1|.
TGTGCCACCGAGGGGCTCACTAGCCCCCGGGGCAATGAGCAGTTCTTC
CATEGLTSPRGNEQFF
>.|TRBV9|16|TRBJ1-1|TRBD1
TGTGCCAGCAGCGTAGCAGGGGGACAGGGGGTCACTGAAGCTTTCTTT
CASSVAGGQGVTEAFF